The present TCR beta chain was sequenced within a study of OX40 agonist ivuxolimab in advanced cancers. Turning to the study itself: Of mixed ages from about 23 to 90 and averaging about 56 years, the group was about 80% male.

Using immunoSEQ multiplex PCR, the repertoire was profiled, and TCRdb retains in-frame clones only, with some absent. The table records around 71,000 clones, 70% to 90% of them present only once. Per the germline V gene, CDR1 is SGHVS and CDR2 is FQNEAQ. The CDR3 totals 13 residues. V lost 4 bases and J 6 bases, leaving 10 bases between the germline ends. The chain links TRBV7-8 to TRBJ2-1; D is uncertain. The sample in question was CD4+ or CD8+ T cells sorted from blood, obtained in a trial of the OX40 agonist ivuxolimab. This receptor was obtained from an adult with an advanced solid tumor such as melanoma, head and neck, liver or kidney cancer. The CDR3 reads CASSSSRSNEQFF. As DNA, the CDR3 is TGTGCCAGCAGCTCAAGTCGGAGCAATGAGCAGTTCTTC.